This T cell receptor (beta chain) was sequenced in a study of CD8+ T cells in alopecia areata. For the study at large: Among treated patients, oral tofacitinib was administered at 5 to 10 mg twice daily. Study-wide findings and caveats: Compared with mice, patients displayed less clear TCR sharing, possibly for HLA-related reasons. For lesional scalp, especially alopecia totalis/universalis, clonality was higher than in normal scalp.

About this clone: Its antigen is not known.

RNA extraction and reverse transcription yielded cDNA as sequencing template. The repertoire was sequenced with immunoSEQ multiplex PCR; TCRdb's copy has only in-frame clones and lacks some. The sample yields roughly 200,000 clones, roughly 63% seen once. The CDR3 is made up of 12 amino acids. Germline V CDR1 and CDR2: SQVTM, ANQGSEA. The V gene lost 7 bases and the J gene lost 7 bases, with 13 bases spanning the gap. V and J are TRBV29-1 and TRBJ1-4; TRBD1 might be the D (6 bases). The sample consisted of CD4+ T cells sorted from blood, taken at week 0. This TCR was sampled from a human donor with alopecia areata. The CDR3, as DNA: TGCAGCGCCCAAGCACAGGGTGAAAAACTGTTTTTT. Protein product: CSAQAQGEKLFF.